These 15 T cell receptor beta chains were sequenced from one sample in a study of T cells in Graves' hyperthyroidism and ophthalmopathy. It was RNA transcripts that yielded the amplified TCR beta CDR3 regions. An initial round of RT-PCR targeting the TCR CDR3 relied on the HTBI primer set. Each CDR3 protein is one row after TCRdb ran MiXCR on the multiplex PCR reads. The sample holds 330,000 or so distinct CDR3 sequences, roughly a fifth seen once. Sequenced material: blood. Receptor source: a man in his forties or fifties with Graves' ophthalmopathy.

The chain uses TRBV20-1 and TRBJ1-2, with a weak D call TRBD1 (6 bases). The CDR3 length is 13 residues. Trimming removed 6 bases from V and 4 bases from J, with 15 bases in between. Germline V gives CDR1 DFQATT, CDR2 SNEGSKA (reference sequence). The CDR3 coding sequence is TGCAGTGCCGAGACAGGAACGATCTATGGCTACACCTTC. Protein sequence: CSAETGTIYGYTF.

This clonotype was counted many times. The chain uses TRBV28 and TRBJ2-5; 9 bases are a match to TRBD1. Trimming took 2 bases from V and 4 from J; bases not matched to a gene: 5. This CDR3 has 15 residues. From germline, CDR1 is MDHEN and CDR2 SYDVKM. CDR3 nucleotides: TGTGCCAGCAGTTTAGAAGACAGGGGGAGAGAGACCCAGTACTTC. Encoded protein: CASSLEDRGRETQYF. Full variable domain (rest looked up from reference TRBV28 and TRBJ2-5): DVKVTQSSRYLVKRTGEKVFLECVQDMDHENMFWYRQDPGLGLRLIYFSYDVKMKEKGDIPEGYSVSREKKERFSLILESASTNQTSMYLCASSLEDRGRETQYFGPGTRLLVL.

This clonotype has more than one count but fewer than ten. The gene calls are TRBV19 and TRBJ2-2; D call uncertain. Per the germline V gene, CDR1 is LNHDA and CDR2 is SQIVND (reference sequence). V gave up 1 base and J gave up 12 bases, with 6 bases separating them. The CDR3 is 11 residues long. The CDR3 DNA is TGTGCCAGTAGTATAGCGAGGCAGCTGTTTTTT. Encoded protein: CASSIARQLFF.

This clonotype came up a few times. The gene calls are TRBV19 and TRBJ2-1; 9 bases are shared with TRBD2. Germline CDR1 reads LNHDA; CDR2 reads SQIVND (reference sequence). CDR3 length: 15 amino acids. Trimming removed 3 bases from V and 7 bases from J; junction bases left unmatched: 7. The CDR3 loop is CASSIRREGHNEQFF. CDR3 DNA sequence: TGTGCCAGTAGTATCAGGCGGGAGGGCCATAATGAGCAGTTCTTC. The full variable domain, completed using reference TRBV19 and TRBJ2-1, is DGGITQSPKYLFRKEGQNVTLSCEQNLNHDAMYWYRQDPGQGLRLIYYSQIVNDFQKGDIAEGYSVSREKKESFPLTVTSAQKNPTAFYLCASSIRREGHNEQFFGPGTRLTVL.

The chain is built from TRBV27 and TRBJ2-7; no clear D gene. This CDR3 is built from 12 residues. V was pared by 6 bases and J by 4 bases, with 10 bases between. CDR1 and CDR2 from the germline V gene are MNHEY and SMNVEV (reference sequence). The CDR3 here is CASSRPGYEQYF. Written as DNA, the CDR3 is TGTGCCAGCAGCCGTCCCGGGTACGAGCAGTACTTC.

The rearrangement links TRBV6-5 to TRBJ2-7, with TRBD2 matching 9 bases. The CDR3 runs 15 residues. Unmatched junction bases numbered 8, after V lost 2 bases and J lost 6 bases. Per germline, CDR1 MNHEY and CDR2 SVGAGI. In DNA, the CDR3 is TGTGCCAGCAGTTACAGTGCGGGAGGGAACCGCGAGCAGTACTTC. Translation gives CASSYSAGGNREQYF.

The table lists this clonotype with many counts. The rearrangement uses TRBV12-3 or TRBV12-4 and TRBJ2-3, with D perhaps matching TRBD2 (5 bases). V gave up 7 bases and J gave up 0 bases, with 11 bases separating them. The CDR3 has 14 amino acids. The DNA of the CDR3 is TGTGCCAGCATATCCGGGATTAGCACAGATACGCAGTATTTT. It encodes CASISGISTDTQYF.

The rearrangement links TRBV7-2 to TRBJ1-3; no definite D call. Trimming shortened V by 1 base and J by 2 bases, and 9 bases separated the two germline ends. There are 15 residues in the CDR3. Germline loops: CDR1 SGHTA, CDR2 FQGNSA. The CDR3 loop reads CASSLGLGTGNTIYF. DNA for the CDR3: TGTGCCAGCAGCTTAGGGTTGGGGACTGGAAACACCATATATTTT.

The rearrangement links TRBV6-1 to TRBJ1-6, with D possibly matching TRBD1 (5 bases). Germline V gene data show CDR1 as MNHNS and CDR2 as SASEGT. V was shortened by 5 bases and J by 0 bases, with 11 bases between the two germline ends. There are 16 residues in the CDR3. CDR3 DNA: TGTGCCAGCAGTAAGACAGCGAGCTCCTATAATTCACCCCTCCACTTT. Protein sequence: CASSKTASSYNSPLHF.

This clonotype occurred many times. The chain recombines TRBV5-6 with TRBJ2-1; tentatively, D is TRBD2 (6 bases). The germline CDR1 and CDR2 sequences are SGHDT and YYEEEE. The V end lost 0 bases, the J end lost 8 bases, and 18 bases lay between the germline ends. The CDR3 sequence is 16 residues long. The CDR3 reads CASSLGLAGMFHEQFF. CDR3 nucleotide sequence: TGTGCCAGCAGCTTGGGACTGGCGGGAATGTTCCATGAGCAGTTCTTC.

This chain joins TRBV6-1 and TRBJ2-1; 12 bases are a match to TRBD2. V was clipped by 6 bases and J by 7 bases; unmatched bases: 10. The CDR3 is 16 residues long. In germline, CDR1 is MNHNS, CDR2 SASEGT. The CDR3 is CASSFKTSGRMNEQFF. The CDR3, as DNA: TGTGCCAGCAGCTTTAAGACTAGCGGGAGAATGAATGAGCAGTTCTTC.

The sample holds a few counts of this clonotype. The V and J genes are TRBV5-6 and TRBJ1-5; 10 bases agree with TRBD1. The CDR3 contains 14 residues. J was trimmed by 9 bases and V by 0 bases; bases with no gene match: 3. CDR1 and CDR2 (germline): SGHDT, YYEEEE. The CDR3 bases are TGTGCCAGCAGCTTGGGGACAGGGGGGCCGCCCCAGCATTTT. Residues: CASSLGTGGPPQHF.

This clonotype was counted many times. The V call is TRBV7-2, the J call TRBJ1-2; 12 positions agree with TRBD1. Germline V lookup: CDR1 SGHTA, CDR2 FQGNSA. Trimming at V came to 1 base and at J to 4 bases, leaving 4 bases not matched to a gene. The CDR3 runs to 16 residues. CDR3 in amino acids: CASSLGGTGGSYGYTF. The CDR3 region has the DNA TGTGCCAGCAGCTTAGGCGGGACAGGGGGCAGCTATGGCTACACCTTC.

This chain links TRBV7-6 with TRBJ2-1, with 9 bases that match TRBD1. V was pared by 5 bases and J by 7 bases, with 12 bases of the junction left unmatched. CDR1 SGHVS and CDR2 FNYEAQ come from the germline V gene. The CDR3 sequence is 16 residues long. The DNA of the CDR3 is TGTGCCAGCAGCCGTAGGGCCGGGACAGGGAAAAATGAGCAGTTCTTC. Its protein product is CASSRRAGTGKNEQFF.

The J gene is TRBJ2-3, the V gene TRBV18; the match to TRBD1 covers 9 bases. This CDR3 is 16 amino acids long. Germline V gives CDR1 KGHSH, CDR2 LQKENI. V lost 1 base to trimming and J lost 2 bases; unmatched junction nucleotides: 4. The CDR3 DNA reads TGTGCCAGCTCACCACGGGGACAGGGCCCCACAGATACGCAGTATTTT. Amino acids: CASSPRGQGPTDTQYF.